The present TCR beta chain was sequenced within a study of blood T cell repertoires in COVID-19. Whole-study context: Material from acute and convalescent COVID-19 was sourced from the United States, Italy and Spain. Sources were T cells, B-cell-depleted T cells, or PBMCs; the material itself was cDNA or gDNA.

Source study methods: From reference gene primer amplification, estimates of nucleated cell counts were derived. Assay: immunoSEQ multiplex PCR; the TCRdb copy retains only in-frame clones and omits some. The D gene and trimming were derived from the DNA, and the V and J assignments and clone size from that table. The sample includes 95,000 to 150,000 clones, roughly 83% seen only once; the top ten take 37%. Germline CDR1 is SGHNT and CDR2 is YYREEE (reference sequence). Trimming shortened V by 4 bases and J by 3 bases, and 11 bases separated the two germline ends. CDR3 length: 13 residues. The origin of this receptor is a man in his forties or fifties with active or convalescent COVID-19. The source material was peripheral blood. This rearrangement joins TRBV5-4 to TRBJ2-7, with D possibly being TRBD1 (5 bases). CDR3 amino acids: CASSGQGNYEQYF. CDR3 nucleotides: TGTGCCAGCAGCGGGCAGGGTAACTACGAGCAGTACTTC.